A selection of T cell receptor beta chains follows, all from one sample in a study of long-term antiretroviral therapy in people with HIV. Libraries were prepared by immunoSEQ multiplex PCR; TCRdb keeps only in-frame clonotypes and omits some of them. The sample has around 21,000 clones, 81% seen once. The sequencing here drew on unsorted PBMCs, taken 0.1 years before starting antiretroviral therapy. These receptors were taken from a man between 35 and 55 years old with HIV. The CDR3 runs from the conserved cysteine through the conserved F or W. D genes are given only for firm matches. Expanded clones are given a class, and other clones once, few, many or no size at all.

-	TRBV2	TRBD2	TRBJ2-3	TGTGCCAGCAGCGAACTAGCGGGGCCCTTCACAGATACGCAGTATTTT	CASSELAGPFTDTQYF
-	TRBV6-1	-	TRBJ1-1	TGTGCCAGCAGTGGACGCCTAGCGAACACTGAAGCTTTCTTT	CASSGRLANTEAFF
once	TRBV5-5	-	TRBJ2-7	TGTGCCAGCAGCTTGGAAGCTGAGGTGCAGTACTTC	CASSLEAEVQYF
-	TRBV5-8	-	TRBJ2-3	TGTGCCAGCAGCTTGGTTGGTGGGCAGGGGGATACGCAGTATTTT	CASSLVGGQGDTQYF
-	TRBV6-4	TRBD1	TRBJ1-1	TGTGCCAGCAGTGACTCGGACAGGGCCACTGAAGCTTTCTTT	CASSDSDRATEAFF
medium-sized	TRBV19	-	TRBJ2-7	TGTGCCAGTAGTAGTAGGAGTGGGGGAGTGACATACGAGCAGTACTTC	CASSSRSGGVTYEQYF
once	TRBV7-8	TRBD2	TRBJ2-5	TGTGCCAGCAGCTTAGTGCGGGGGGGCGGTACCCAGTACTTC	CASSLVRGGGTQYF
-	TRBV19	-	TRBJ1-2	TGTGCCAGTACCTTCGAGGGTCCCAGTGGCTACACCTTC	CASTFEGPSGYTF
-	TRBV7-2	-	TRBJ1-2	TGTGCCAGCAGCGCAGGGGTTGGCTATGGCTACACCTTC	CASSAGVGYGYTF
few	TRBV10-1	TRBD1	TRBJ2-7	TGCGCCAGAGGGGACAGGGTCACCTACGAGCAGTACTTC	CARGDRVTYEQYF
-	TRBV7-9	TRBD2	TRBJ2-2	TGTGGACCTAGCGGGGGGACCGGGGAGCTGTTTTTT	CGPSGGTGELFF
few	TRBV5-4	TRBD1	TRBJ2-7	TGTGCCAGCAGCTCGACAGGGCTCTACGAGCAGTACTTC	CASSSTGLYEQYF
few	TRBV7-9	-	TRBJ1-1	TGTGCCACCGTTAAGGGGGATGAAGCTTTCTTT	CATVKGDEAFF
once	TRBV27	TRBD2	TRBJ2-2	TGTGCCAGCAGTCAGGGACTAGCGGAGATGAACACCGGGGAGCTGTTTTTT	CASSQGLAEMNTGELFF
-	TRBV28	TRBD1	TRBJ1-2	TGTGCCAGCAGTTCCCCGGGACAGGGGTACTATGGCTACACCTTC	CASSSPGQGYYGYTF
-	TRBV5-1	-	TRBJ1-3	TGCGCCAGCAGCTTGGTCGGAAGCTCTGGAAACACCATATATTTT	CASSLVGSSGNTIYF
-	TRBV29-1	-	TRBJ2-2	TGCAGCGGCGGGACGACCGGGGAGCTGTTTTTT	CSGGTTGELFF
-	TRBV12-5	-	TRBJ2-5	TGTGCTAGTGGTTTGGTAGGGGGGGAGACCCAGTACTTC	CASGLVGGETQYF
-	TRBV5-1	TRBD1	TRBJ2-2	TGCGCCAGCAGCTCGGGACAGGGGGACTACACCGGGGAGCTGTTTTTT	CASSSGQGDYTGELFF
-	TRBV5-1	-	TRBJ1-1	TGCGCCAGCAGCTTTGTCGAGGGTAGGACTGAAGCTTTCTTT	CASSFVEGRTEAFF
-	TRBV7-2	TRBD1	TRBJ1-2	TGTGCCAGCAGCCTCAGACAGGGAAACTATGGCTACACCTTC	CASSLRQGNYGYTF
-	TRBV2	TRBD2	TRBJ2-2	TGTGCCAGCAGTGATCAGCGGGGGGGTTCGAACACCGGGGAGCTGTTTTTT	CASSDQRGGSNTGELFF
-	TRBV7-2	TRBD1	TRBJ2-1	TGTGCCAGCAGCTTTTCCGGGACAGGGTCCAATGAGCAGTTCTTC	CASSFSGTGSNEQFF
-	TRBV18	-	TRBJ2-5	TGTGCCAGCTCACCAGCGGGACGGCCCGGGGAGACCCAGTACTTC	CASSPAGRPGETQYF
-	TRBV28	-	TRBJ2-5	TGTGCCAGCAGTTTATATACCCAAACCCAGTACTTC	CASSLYTQTQYF
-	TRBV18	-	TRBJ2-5	TGTGCCAGCTCACGGGACACCCAAGAGACCCAGTACTTC	CASSRDTQETQYF
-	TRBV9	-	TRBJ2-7	TGTGCCAGCAGCGTAGAGGTAGGGTACGAGCAGTACTTC	CASSVEVGYEQYF
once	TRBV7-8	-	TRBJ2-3	TGTGCCAGCAGCTTAGCGGGGCTGGGGCAGTATTTT	CASSLAGLGQYF
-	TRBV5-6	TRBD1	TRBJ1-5	TGTGCCAGCAGCCACCGGGACAGGGGGCTTCAGCCCCAGCATTTT	CASSHRDRGLQPQHF
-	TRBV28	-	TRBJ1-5	TGTGCCAGCAGACCCCACAGGGTAGGGAATCAGCCCCAGCATTTT	CASRPHRVGNQPQHF
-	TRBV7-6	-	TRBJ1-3	TGTGCCAGCAGCTCTACACAGACTGGAAACACCATATATTTT	CASSSTQTGNTIYF
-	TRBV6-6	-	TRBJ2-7	TGTGCCAGCAGTTACTGGACAGCCTCCTACGAGCAGTACTTC	CASSYWTASYEQYF
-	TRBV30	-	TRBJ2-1	TGTGCCTGGACGGGAACAGGGAATGAGCAGTTCTTC	CAWTGTGNEQFF
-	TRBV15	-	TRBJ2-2	TGTGCCACCAGCAGAGTTTGGACAGCGAACACCGGGGAGCTGTTTTTT	CATSRVWTANTGELFF
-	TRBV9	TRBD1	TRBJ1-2	TGTGCCAGCAGCCATCCGGACAGGGCCCCATCCGGCTACACCTTC	CASSHPDRAPSGYTF
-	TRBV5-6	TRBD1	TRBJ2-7	TGTGCCAGCAGCTTGCTAGGGACAGGGGGCCTCGAGCAGTACTTC	CASSLLGTGGLEQYF
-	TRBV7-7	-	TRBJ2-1	TGTGCCAGCAGCCAGGACAGCACCGTTTACAATGAGCAGTTCTTC	CASSQDSTVYNEQFF
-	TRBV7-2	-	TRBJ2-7	TGTGCCAGCAGCTCTAGGGCCACTAGTGGGCGAGGCTCCTACGAGCAGTACTTC	CASSSRATSGRGSYEQYF
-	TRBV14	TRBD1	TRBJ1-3	TGTGCCAGCAGCCGCCAAGGACAGGTTCCTGGAAACACCATATATTTT	CASSRQGQVPGNTIYF
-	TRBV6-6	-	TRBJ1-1	TGTGCCAGCAGTTACGTGGCTGAAGCTTTCTTT	CASSYVAEAFF
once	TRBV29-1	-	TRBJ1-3	TGCAGCGTTGAGCGACAGATTGGAAACACCATATATTTT	CSVERQIGNTIYF
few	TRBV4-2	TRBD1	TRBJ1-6	TGTGCCAGCAGTCCTGGACAGGGGGATTCACCCCTCCACTTT	CASSPGQGDSPLHF
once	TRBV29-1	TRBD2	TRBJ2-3	TGCAGCGGGCGGACTAGCGGGATGACAGATACGCAGTATTTT	CSGRTSGMTDTQYF
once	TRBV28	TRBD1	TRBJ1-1	TGTGCCAGCAGTTTATTTATGGGACAGGGTTTAGGCACTGAAGCTTTCTTT	CASSLFMGQGLGTEAFF
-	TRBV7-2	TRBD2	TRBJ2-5	TGTGCCAGCAGCCCCTTAGCGGGGGAGGGGGAGACCCAGTACTTC	CASSPLAGEGETQYF
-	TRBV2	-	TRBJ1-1	TGTGCCAGCACTACAGTAGTGCCGAACACTGAAGCTTTCTTT	CASTTVVPNTEAFF
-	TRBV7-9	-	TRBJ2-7	TGTGCCAGCAGCCTAGGACTCTGGGAGCAGTACTTC	CASSLGLWEQYF
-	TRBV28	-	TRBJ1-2	TGTGCCACCTCGGGGAGGCTCTATGGCTACACCTTC	CATSGRLYGYTF
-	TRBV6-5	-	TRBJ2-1	TGTGCCAGCAGTTATCCGGCGCAGTTCTTC	CASSYPAQFF
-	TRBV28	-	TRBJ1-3	TGTGCCAGCTCCCCCCCCGGAAACACCATATATTTT	CASSPPGNTIYF
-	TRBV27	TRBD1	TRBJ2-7	TGTGCTGTCGCACGTATCGGGACAGGGAGGTGCGAGCAGTACTTC	CAVARIGTGRCEQYF
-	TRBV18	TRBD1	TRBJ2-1	TGTGCCAGCTCACCACCGGGGACAGGGGACCACCATGAGCAGTTCTTC	CASSPPGTGDHHEQFF
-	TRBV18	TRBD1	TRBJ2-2	TGTGCCAGCTCAGCCGGGACAGGAGGCACCGGGGAGCTGTTTTTT	CASSAGTGGTGELFF
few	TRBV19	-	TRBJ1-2	TGTGCCAGTACAGTGGCGGCTCCTAACTATGGCTACACCTTC	CASTVAAPNYGYTF
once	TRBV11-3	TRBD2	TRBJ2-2	TGTGCCAGCAGCTTTACTAGCGGGGGGGCCCCCGGGGAGCTGTTTTTT	CASSFTSGGAPGELFF
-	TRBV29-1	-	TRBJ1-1	TGCAGCGTTGGCAGGGACCCCTTGGACACTGAAGCTTTCTTT	CSVGRDPLDTEAFF
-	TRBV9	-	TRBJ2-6	TGTGCCAGCAGCGTAGCTGAGGACTCGCGCTCTGGGGCCAACGTCCTGACTTTC	CASSVAEDSRSGANVLTF
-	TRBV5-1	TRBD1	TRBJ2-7	TGCGCCAGCAGCTTGACAGGGGCGGCCTACGAGCAGTACTTC	CASSLTGAAYEQYF
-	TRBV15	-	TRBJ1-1	TGTGCCACCAGCACCAAGTTGACAGTCAACACTGAAGCTTTCTTT	CATSTKLTVNTEAFF
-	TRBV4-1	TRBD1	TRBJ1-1	TGCGCCAGCAGCAAGGGAGACAGGGTCCCTGAAGCTTTCTTT	CASSKGDRVPEAFF